This T cell receptor (beta chain) was captured in a study of T cell clusters in autoimmune cytopenias. Whole-study results and caveats: The T cell clusters were defined only in silico, without experimental functional validation. No cluster-lack signature appeared between secondary cytopenia and chronic lymphocytic leukemia patients, apparently due to lymphoma masking. TRB repertoire shifts in secondary cytopenia and chronic lymphocytic leukemia mostly reflected lymphoma, not autoimmunity. Exclusive TRB clusters were almost three-fold more numerous in healthy donors than in active autoimmune hepatitis.

This CDR3 has 14 residues. Per germline, CDR1 SGHKS and CDR2 YYEKEE (reference sequence). Some 38,000 genome equivalents of blood DNA were amplified for TRB. TRB was amplified by touch-down multiplex PCR, primer pools A and B combined. Using the multiplex PCR reads, TCRdb records one entry per CDR3 protein without DNA. The table lists approximately 7,600 distinct CDR3 sequences, with about 3.3% in the top ten. Considering frequency, this clonotype is medium-sized (0.01 to 0.1%). The antigen remains undetermined. The sample taken for sequencing was peripheral blood. This receptor was identified in a human donor with an autoimmune cytopenia or autoimmune hepatitis (not recorded which). The chain couples TRBV5-5 to TRBJ2-3. CDR3 sequence reads: CASSWTASTDTQYF.